The subject of this entry is one T cell receptor (beta chain). What it binds is not known. The source of the sample is a study of T cell clones after liver transplantation. Turning to the study itself: In this trial, immunosuppression withdrawal was attempted within 2 years of liver transplant. Third-party-reactive TCRbeta sequences from pre-transplant mixed lymphocyte reactions served as antigen-independent comparators. Study-wide results and limits: In a couple of subjects, few donor cells limited the measurable donor-reactive repertoire. A significant post-transplant drop in circulating graft-donor-reactive CD4 TCRbeta sequences occurred in most of the 8 subjects.

CDR1 is MDHEN, CDR2 SYDVKM, per germline. The CDR3 has 15 amino acids. After removal of 6 bases from V and 4 bases from J, the junction contained 11 bases not matched to a gene. Profiling relied on immunoSEQ multiplex PCR, and the TCRdb table lists in-frame clones only, not all of them. The table records roughly 97,000 clones, 82% of them present only once. The sequence derives from a human donor who received a liver transplant. The source material was CD4+ T cells from blood, sampled before liver transplant. The J gene is TRBJ1-1, the V gene TRBV28, with 7 bases matching TRBD1. The CDR3 spells CASSLPDRSVTEAFF. As DNA, the CDR3 is TGTGCCAGCAGCCTCCCGGACAGGTCGGTCACTGAAGCTTTCTTT.